One and the same sample provided the 6 T cell receptor beta chains below, sequenced in a study of Graves' ophthalmopathy and Graves' hyperthyroidism. Scientists amplified the TCR beta CDR3 regions from RNA transcripts. HTBI-primed first-round RT-PCR preceded second-round multiplex PCR. TCRdb analysed the multiplex PCR reads with MiXCR anew, one entry per CDR3 protein. Of around 1,000,000 distinct CDR3 sequences listed, 35% to 40% are singletons. Sequencing was carried out using peripheral blood or thyroid tissue (not recorded which). Receptors were obtained from an adult man with Graves' hyperthyroidism.

This clonotype was picked up many times. The V gene is TRBV4-3, the J gene TRBJ2-5; D remains unclear. V was trimmed by 0 bases and J by 5 bases, leaving 13 bases between them. The CDR3 totals 15 residues. Germline V gene lookup returns CDR1 LGHNA and CDR2 YSLEER. The CDR3 DNA reads TGCGCCAGCAGCCAAGATAGTGGGCGAACGGAGACCCAGTACTTC. It specifies CASSQDSGRTETQYF.

The rearrangement joins TRBV10-3 to TRBJ1-5, with a possible D match to TRBD1 (5 bases). V was clipped by 6 bases and J by 7 bases, with 19 bases between them. The CDR3 has 15 residues. Germline CDR1 and CDR2: ENHRY and SYGVKD. The DNA of the CDR3 is TGTGCCATCAGCCCCGCCCGAGGGGAGAGACAGCCCCAGCATTTT. It is translated as CAISPARGERQPQHF.

The genes are TRBV20-1 and TRBJ2-2, with D perhaps TRBD1 (6 bases). V lost 0 bases and J lost 1, with 15 bases in between. This CDR3 contains 17 residues. From germline, CDR1 is DFQATT and CDR2 SNEGSKA (reference sequence). The chain's CDR3 is CSARDVAGAMNTGELFF. CDR3 DNA: TGCAGTGCTAGAGATGTCGCAGGGGCCATGAACACCGGGGAGCTGTTTTTT.

The rearrangement links TRBV5-5 to TRBJ2-7; 7 nucleotides line up with TRBD2. The J segment lost 3 bases and the V segment lost 1 base, leaving 28 bases of the junction unmatched. The CDR3 contains 22 residues. Germline CDR1 and CDR2: SGHKS and YYEKEE (reference sequence). The CDR3: CASSLLVSWVPDERDHNYEQYF. DNA for the CDR3: TGTGCCAGCAGCTTGTTGGTCAGTTGGGTACCAGATGAGCGGGATCACAACTACGAGCAGTACTTC.

Comments on this clonotype: The junction and the germline gene differ at one end; a read error may be behind it. The chain uses TRBV20-1 and TRBJ1-6; 9 positions agree with TRBD1. This CDR3 region has 18 residues. Looked up from germline, CDR1 is DFQATT and CDR2 is SNEGSKA (reference sequence). The CDR3 spells CSAGEHRGLSSYNSPLHF. The DNA for the CDR3 is TGCAGTGCTGGAGAACACAGGGGGCTCAGCTCCTATAATTCACCCCTCCACTTT.

The rearrangement joins TRBV7-9 to TRBJ1-6; weak D call: TRBD1 (6 bases). The V and J ends lost 2 bases and 1 base respectively, with 9 bases between them. CDR1 is SEHNR, CDR2 FQNEAQ, per germline (reference sequence). The length of the CDR3 is 16 residues. CDR3 sequence reads: CASSLTGTSYNSPLHF. CDR3 nucleotides: TGTGCCAGCAGCTTAACTGGGACATCCTATAATTCACCCCTCCACTTT.